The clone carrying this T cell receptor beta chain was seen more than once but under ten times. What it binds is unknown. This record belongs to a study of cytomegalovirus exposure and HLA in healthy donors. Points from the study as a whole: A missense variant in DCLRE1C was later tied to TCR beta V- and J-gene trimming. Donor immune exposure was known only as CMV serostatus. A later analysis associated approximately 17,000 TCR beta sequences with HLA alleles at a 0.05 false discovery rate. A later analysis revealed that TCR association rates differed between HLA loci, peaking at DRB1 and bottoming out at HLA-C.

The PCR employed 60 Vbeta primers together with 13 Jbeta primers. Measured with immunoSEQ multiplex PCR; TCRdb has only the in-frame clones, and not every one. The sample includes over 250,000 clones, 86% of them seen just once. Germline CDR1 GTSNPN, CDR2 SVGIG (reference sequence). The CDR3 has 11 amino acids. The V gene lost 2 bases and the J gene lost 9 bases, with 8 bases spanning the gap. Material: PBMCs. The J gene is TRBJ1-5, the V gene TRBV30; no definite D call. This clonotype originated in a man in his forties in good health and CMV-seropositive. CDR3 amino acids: CAWSIRGPQHF. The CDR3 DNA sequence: TGTGCCTGGAGTATACGAGGGCCCCAGCATTTT. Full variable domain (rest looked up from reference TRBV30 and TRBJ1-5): SQTIHQWPATLVQPVGSPLSLECTVEGTSNPNLYWYRQAAGRGLQLLFYSVGIGQISSEVPQNLSASRPQDRQFILSSKKLLLSDSGFYLCAWSIRGPQHFGDGTRLSIL.